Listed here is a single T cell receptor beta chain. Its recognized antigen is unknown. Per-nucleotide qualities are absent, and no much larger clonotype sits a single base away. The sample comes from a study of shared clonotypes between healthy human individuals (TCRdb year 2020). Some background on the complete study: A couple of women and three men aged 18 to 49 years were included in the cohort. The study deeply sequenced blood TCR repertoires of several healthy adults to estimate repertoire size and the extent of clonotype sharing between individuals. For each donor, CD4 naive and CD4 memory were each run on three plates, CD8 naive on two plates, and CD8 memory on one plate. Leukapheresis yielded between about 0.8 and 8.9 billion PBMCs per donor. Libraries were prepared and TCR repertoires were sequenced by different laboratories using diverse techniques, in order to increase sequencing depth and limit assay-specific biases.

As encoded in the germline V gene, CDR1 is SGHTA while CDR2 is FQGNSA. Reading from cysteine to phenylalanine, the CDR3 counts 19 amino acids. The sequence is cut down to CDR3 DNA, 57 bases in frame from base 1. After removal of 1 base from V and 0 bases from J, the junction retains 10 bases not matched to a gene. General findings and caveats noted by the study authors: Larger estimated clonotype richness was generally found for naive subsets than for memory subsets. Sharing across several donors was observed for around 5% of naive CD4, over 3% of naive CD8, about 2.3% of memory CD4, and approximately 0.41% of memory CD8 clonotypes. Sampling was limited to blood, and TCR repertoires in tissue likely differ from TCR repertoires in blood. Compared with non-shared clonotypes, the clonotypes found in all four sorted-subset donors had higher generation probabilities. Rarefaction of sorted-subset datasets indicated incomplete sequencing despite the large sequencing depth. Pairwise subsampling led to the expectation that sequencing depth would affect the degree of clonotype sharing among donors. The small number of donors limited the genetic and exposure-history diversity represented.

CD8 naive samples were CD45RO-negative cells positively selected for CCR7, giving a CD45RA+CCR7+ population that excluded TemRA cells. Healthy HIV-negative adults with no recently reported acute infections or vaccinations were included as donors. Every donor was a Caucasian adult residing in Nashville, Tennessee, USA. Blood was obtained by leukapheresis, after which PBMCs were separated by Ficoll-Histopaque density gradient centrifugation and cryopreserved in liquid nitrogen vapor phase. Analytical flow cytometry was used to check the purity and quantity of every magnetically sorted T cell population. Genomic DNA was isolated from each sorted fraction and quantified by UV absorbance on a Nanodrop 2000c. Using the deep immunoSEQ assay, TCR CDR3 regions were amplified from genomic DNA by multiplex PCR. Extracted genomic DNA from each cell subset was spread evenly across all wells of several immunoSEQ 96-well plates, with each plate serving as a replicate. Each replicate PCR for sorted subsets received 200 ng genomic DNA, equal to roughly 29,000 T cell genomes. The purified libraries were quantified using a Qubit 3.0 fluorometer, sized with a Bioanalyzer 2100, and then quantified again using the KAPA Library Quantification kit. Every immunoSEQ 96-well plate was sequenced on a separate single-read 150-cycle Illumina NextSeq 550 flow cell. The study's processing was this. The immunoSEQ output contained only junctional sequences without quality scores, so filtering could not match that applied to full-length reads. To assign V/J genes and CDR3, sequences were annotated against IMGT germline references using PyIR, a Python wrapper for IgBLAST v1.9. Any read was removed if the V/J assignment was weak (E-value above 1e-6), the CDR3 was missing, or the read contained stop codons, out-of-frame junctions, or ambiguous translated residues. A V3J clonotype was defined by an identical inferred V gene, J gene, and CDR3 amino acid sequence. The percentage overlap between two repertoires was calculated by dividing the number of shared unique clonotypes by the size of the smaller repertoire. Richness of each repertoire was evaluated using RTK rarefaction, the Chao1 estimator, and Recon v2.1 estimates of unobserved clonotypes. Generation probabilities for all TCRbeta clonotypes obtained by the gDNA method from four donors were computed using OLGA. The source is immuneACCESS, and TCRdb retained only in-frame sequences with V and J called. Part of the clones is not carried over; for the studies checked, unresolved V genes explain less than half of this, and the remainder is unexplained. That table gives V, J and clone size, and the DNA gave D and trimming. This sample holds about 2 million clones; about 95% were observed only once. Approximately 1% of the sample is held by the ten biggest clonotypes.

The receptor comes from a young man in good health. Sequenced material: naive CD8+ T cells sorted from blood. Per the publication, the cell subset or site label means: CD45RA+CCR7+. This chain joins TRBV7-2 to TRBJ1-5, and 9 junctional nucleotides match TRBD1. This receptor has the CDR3 CASSLVGGTGTYSNQPQHF. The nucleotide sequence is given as TGTGCCAGCAGCTTAGTTGGCGGGACAGGGACTTATAGCAATCAGCCCCAGCATTTT.